This passage covers 6 T cell receptor beta chains from one sample sequenced in a study of shared clonotypes between healthy human individuals. The protocol was immunoSEQ multiplex PCR, while the TCRdb copy is restricted to in-frame clones and leaves out a portion. The sample consists of 950,000 to 1,100,000 clones, roughly 75% of them appearing once. Sequencing was performed on memory CD4+ T cells sorted from blood. Subset noted: CD45RA-negative fraction. These receptors came from a man between 18 and 35 years old in good health.

In the case of this clone: It may be a read error: a sequence one base away is much more abundant. The V and J genes are TRBV30 and TRBJ1-2; 10 bases line up with TRBD1. CDR1 and CDR2 from the germline V gene are GTSNPN and SVGIG (reference sequence). Trimming at V came to 5 bases and at J to 7 bases, leaving 1 base not matched to a gene. The CDR3 is 11 amino acids. CDR3 region: CAWGDRGGYTF. CDR3 coding DNA: TGTGCCTGGGGGGACAGGGGTGGCTACACCTTC.

This clone was recorded only once. The V gene is TRBV30, the J gene TRBJ2-1, with 8 bases that match TRBD2. CDR3 length equals 14 residues. V shed 4 bases, J shed 6 bases, and the junction held 8 bases outside the gene matches. Germline assignment: CDR1 GTSNPN and CDR2 SVGIG (reference sequence). CDR3 region: CAWNRAGTSNEQFF. CDR3 nucleotide sequence: TGTGCCTGGAACCGCGCAGGGACTAGCAATGAGCAGTTCTTC.

Worth noting for this clone: A much larger clone lies one base from this, so it may be a read error. Other DNA sequences in the same sample also yield this CDR3. The chain links TRBV5-4 to TRBJ1-1; TRBD1 might be the D (6 bases). Germline lookup yields CDR1 SGHNT and CDR2 YYREEE (reference sequence). The ends were cut back, 3 bases at V and 5 bases at J, with 11 bases in the middle. The CDR3 contains 13 residues. DNA of the CDR3: TGTGCCAGCAGCTCACAGGGCGGAACTGAAGCTTTCTTT. This sequence encodes CASSSQGGTEAFF.

The V gene is TRBV10-2, the J gene TRBJ2-3; D not certain. Trimming pared 6 bases from V and 5 bases from J, leaving 6 bases between. The length of the CDR3 is 11 residues. CDR1 WSHSY and CDR2 SAAADI come from the germline V gene. The DNA for the CDR3 is TGCGCCAGCAGAGTCGTAGATACGCAGTATTTT. Translating gives CASRVVDTQYF.

The chain joins TRBV7-2 to TRBJ1-2, with 7 bases that match TRBD1. The CDR3 covers 15 residues. With 0 bases clipped from V and 5 bases from J, the junction kept 6 bases outside the gene matches. The germline V gene encodes CDR1 SGHTA and CDR2 FQGNSA. The CDR3 DNA is TGTGCCAGCAGCTTAGCGGGGCCAGGGGGGTATGGCTACACCTTC. This sequence encodes CASSLAGPGGYGYTF.

This clone came up once. The chain links TRBV6-1 to TRBJ2-5, with D possibly matching TRBD1 (6 bases). Trimming took off 11 bases at V and 4 bases at J, with 8 bases between the two ends. The CDR3 runs 10 residues. Per the germline V gene, CDR1 is MNHNS and CDR2 is SASEGT. DNA of the CDR3: TGTGCCCTAGGGGGAGAGACCCAGTACTTC. It translates to CALGGETQYF.